The clone carrying this TCR beta chain occurred a few times. The antigen remains unidentified. At one end the junction does not follow the germline gene, possibly because of a read error. The sample is drawn from a study of blood T cells in healthy people across ages. Primers used in a second PCR of about 7 to 11 cycles were a sample-barcoded 5' primer and a J-beta primer mix. One entry per CDR3 protein results from TCRdb running MiXCR on the 5' RACE reads. This sample has about 800,000 distinct CDR3 sequences, with 20% to 30% found just once. The CDR3 contains 17 residues. The germline gives CDR1 SQVTM, CDR2 ANQGSEA. Study observations and caveats: In these data, TCR beta diversity tracked strongly with naive T cell percentage.

Healthy Caucasians from Russia aged about 6 to 90 served as donors. The sample also formed part of further work on T cells of mothers and their children. That paper adds: Samples were provided by three healthy Caucasian mothers and their six children. Versus unrelated pairs, overlap was slightly higher in related mother-child pairs, without reaching significance.

The chain combines TRBV29-1 with TRBJ2-5; 7 nucleotides agree with TRBD2. Sequencing input: blood. The sequence was collected from a boy aged 5 to 17 in good health. DNA for the CDR3: TGCAGCGCTGAAGATCTCGTGCGGGAGTACGACCAAGAGACCCAGTACTTC. Translated: CSAEDLVREYDQETQYF.